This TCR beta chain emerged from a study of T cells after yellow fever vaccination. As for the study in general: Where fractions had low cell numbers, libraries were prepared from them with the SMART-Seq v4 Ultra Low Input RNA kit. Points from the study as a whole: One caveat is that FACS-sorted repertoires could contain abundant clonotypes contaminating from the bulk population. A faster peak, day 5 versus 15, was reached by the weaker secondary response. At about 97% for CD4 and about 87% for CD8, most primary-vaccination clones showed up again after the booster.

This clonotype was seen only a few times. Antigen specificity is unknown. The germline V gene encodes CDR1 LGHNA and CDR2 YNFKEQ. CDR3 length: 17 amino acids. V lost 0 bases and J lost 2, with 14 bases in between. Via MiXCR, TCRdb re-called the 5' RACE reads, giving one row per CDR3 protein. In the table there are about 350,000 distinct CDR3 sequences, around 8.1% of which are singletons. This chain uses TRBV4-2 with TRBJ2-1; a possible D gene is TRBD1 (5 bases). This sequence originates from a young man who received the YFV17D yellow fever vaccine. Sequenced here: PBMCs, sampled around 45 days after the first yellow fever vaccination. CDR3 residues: CASSQEKFQGTYNEQFF. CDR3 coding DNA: TGTGCCAGCAGCCAAGAAAAGTTCCAGGGTACCTACAATGAGCAGTTCTTC.